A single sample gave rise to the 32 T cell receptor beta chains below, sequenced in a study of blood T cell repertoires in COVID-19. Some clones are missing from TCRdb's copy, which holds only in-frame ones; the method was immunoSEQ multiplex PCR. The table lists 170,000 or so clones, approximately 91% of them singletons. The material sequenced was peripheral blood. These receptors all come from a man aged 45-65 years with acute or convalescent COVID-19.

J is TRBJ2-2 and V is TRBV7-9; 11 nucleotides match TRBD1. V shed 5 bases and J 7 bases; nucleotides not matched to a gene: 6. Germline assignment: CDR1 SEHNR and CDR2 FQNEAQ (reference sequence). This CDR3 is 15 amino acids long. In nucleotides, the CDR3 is TGTGCCAGCAGCCGGGACAGGGGGATTGTCGGGGAGCTGTTTTTT. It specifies CASSRDRGIVGELFF. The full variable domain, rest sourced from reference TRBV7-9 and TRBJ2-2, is DTGVSQNPRHKITKRGQNVTFRCDPISEHNRLYWYRQTLGQGPEFLTYFQNEAQLEKSRLLSDRFSAERPKGSFSTLEIQRTEQGDSAMYLCASSRDRGIVGELFFGEGSRLTVL.

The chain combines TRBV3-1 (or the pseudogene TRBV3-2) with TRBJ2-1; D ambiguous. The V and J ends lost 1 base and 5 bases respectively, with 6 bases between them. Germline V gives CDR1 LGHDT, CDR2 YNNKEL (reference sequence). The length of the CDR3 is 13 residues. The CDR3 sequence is CASSQAGHNEQFF. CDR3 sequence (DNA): TGTGCCAGCAGCCAAGCAGGTCACAATGAGCAGTTCTTC.

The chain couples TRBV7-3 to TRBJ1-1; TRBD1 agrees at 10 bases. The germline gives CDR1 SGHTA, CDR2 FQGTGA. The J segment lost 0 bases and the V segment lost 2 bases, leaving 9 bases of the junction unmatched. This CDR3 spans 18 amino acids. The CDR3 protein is CASSLFPTGGYMNTEAFF. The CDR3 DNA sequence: TGTGCCAGCAGCTTATTTCCGACAGGGGGCTATATGAACACTGAAGCTTTCTTT.

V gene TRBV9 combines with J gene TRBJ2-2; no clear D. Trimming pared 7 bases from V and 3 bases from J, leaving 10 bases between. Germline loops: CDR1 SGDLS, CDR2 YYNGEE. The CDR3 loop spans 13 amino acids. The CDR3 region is CASEQDYTGELFF. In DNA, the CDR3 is TGTGCCAGCGAACAAGACTACACCGGGGAGCTGTTTTTT.

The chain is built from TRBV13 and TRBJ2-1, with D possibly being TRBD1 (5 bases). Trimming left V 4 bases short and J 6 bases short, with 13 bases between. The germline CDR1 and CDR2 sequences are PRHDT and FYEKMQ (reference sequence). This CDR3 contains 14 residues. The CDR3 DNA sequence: TGTGCCAGCAGCTGGAGCCGGCAGGGCAATGAGCAGTTCTTC. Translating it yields CASSWSRQGNEQFF.

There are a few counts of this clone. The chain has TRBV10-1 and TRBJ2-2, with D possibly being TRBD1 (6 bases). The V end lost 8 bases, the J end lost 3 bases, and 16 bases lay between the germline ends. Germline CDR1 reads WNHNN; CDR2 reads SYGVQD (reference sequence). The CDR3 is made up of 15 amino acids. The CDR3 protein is CASPKQGRDTGELFF. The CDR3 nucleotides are TGCGCCAGCCCTAAACAGGGAAGGGACACCGGGGAGCTGTTTTTT.

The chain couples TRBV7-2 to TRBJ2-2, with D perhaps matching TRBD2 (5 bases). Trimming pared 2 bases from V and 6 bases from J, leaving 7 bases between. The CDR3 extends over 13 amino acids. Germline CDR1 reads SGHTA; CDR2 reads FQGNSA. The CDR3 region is CASSLSGSGELFF. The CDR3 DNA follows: TGTGCCAGCAGCTTATCGGGGTCCGGGGAGCTGTTTTTT. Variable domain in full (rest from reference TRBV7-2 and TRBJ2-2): GAGVSQSPSNKVTEKGKDVELRCDPISGHTALYWYRQSLGQGLEFLIYFQGNSAPDKSGLPSDRFSAERTGGSVSTLTIQRTQQEDSAVYLCASSLSGSGELFFGEGSRLTVL.

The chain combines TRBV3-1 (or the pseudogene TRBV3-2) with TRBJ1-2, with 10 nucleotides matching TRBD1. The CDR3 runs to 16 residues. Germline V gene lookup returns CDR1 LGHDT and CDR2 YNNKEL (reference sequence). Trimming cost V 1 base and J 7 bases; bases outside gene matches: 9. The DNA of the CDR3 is TGTGCCAGCAGCCAAGTCCCCGGGGGACAGGGGATTGGCTACACCTTC. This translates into CASSQVPGGQGIGYTF.

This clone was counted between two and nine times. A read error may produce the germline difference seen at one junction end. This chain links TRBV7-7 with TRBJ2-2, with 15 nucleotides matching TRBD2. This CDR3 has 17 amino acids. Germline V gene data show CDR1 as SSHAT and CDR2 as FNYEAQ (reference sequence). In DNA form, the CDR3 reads TGTGCTAGCAGCTCTGGACTAGCGGGGGGGCGAACCGGGGAGCTGTTTTTT. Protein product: CASSSGLAGGRTGELFF.

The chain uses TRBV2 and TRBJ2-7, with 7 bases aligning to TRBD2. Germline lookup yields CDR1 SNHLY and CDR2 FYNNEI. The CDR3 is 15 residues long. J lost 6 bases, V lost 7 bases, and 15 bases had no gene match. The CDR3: CASNGRESSGAEQYF. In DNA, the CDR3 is TGTGCCAGCAATGGGAGGGAGTCATCTGGGGCCGAGCAGTACTTC.

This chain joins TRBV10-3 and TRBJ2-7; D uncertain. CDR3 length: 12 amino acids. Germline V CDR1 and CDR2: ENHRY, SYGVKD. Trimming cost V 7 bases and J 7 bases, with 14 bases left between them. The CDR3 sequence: CAITQTRLEQYV. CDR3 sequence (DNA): TGTGCCATCACCCAGACACGGTTGGAGCAGTACGTC.

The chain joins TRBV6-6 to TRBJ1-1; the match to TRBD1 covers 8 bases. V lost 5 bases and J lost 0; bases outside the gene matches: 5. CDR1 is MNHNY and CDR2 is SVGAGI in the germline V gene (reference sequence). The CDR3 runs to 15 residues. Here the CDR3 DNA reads TGTGCCAGCAGTCGGACAGGGCAAATGAACACTGAAGCTTTCTTT. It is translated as CASSRTGQMNTEAFF.

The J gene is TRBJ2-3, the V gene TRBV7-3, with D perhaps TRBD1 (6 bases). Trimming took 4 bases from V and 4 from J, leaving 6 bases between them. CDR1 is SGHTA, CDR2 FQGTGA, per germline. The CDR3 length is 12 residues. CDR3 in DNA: TGTGCCAGCAGCTCAGGGGCAGATACGCAGTATTTT. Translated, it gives CASSSGADTQYF.

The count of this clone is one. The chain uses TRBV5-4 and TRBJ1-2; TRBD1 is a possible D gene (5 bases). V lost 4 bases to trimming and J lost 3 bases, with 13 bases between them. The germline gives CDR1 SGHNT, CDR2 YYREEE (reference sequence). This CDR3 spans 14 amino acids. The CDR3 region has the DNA TGTGCCAGCAGCGTCCAGGGTTTCGACTATGGCTACACCTTC. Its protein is CASSVQGFDYGYTF.

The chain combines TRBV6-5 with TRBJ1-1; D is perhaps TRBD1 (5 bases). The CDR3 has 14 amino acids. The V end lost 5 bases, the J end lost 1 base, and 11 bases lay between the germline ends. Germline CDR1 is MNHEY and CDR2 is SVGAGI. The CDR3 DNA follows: TGTGCCAGCAGTCGTACTCAGGGGAACACTGAAGCTTTCTTT. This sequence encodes CASSRTQGNTEAFF.

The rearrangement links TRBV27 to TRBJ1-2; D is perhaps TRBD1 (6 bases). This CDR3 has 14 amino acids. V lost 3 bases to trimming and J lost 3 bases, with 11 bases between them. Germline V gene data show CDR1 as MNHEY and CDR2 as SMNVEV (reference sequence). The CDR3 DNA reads TGTGCCAGCAGTTTCCAGGGGCTGGACTATGGCTACACCTTC. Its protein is CASSFQGLDYGYTF.

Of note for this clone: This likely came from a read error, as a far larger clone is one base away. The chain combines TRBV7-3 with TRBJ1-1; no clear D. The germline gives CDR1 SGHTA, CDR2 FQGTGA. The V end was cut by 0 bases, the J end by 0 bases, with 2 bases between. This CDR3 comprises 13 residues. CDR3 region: CASSLTVNTEAFF. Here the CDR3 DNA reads TGTGCCAGCAGCTTAACCGTGAACACTGAAGCTTTCTTT.

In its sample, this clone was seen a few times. The CDR3 coding sequence is TGTGCCAGCAGTTACCTACCCGGGACAGGTTATTCACCCCTCCACTTT. It is translated as CASSYLPGTGYSPLHF. This chain links TRBV28 with TRBJ1-6, with TRBD1 matching 8 bases. The V and J ends lost 4 bases and 8 bases, in that order; junction bases with no gene match: 10. This CDR3 spans 16 amino acids. The germline V gene has CDR1 MDHEN and CDR2 SYDVKM.

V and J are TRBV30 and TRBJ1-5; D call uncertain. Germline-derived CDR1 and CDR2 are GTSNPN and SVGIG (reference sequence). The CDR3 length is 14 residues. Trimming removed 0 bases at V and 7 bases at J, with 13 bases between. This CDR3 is CAWSVRAGVQPQHF. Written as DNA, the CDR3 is TGTGCCTGGAGTGTTAGGGCGGGAGTCCAGCCCCAGCATTTT.

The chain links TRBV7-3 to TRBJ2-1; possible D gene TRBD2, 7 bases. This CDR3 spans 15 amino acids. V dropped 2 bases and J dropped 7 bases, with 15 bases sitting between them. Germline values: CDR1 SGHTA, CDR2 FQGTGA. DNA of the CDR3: TGTGCCAGCAGCTTAGTGCGGGAGAGGGGGAATGAGCAGTTCTTC. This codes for CASSLVRERGNEQFF.

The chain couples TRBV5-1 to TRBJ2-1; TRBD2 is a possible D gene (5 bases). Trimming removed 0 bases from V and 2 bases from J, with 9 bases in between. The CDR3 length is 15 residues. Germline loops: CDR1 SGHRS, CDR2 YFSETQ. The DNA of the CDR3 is TGCGCCAGCAGCTTGGGGCTAGCAACCTACAATGAGCAGTTCTTC. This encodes CASSLGLATYNEQFF.

CDR3 nucleotides: TGTGCCAGCAGTGAAGGTGGGCTAGCGGGGGGCCGGGGGCAGTTCTTC. Amino acid sequence: CASSEGGLAGGRGQFF. V gene TRBV25-1 combines with J gene TRBJ2-1, with 11 bases identical to TRBD2. Germline CDR1 reads MGHDK; CDR2 reads SYGVNS. The CDR3 has 16 residues. The junction had 12 bases not matched to a gene; V was cut back by 2 bases and J by 12 bases.

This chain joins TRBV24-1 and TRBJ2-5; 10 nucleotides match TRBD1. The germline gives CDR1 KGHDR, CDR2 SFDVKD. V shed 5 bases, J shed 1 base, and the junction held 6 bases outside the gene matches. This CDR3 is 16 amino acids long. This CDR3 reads CATSGPGQGTQETQYF. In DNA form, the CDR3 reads TGTGCCACCAGTGGCCCGGGACAGGGGACCCAAGAGACCCAGTACTTC.

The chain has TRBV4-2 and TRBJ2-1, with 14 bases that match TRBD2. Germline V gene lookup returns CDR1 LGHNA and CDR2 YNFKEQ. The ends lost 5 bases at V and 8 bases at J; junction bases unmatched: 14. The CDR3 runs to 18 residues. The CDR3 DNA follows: TGTGCCAGCAGCGCCACCATTTCCGGGACTAGCGGGGGTTATGAGCAGTTCTTC. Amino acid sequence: CASSATISGTSGGYEQFF.

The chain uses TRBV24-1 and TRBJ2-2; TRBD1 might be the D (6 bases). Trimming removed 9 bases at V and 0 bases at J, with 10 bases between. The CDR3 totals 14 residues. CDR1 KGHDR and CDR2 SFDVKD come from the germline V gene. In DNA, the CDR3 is TGTGCCACCCGGAACAGGGCGAACACCGGGGAGCTGTTTTTT. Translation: CATRNRANTGELFF.

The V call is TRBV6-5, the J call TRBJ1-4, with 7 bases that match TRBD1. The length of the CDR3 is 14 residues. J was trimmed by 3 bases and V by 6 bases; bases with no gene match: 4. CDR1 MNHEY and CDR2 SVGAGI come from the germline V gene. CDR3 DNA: TGTGCCAGCAGGCCGGGACAGCCTAATGAAAAACTGTTTTTT. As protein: CASRPGQPNEKLFF.

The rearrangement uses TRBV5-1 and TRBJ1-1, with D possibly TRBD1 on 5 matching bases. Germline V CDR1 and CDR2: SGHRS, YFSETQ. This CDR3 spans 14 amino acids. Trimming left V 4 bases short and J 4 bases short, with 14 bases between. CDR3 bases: TGCGCCAGCAGCAAATCAAACGGGGGCACTGAAGCTTTCTTT. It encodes CASSKSNGGTEAFF.

The CDR3 region is CASSSGERSYNSPLHF. The CDR3 DNA sequence: TGTGCCAGCAGCTCGGGGGAGAGATCCTATAATTCACCCCTCCACTTT. The rearrangement uses TRBV7-3 and TRBJ1-6; TRBD1 is a possible D gene (5 bases). The CDR3 has 16 amino acids. V lost 4 bases and J 1 base, leaving 11 bases between the germline ends. Germline V lookup: CDR1 SGHTA, CDR2 FQGTGA.

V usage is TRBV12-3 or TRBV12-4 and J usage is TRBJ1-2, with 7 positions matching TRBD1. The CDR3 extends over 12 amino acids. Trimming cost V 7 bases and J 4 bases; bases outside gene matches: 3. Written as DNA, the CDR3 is TGTGCCAGCACCGGACAGGTCTATGGCTACACCTTC. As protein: CASTGQVYGYTF.

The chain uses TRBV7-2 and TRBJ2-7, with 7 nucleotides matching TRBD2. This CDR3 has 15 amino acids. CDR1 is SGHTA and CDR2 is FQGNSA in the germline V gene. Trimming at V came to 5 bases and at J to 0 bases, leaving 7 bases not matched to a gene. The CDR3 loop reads CASSQTGGSSYEQYF. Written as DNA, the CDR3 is TGTGCCAGCAGCCAAACGGGCGGGAGCTCCTACGAGCAGTACTTC.

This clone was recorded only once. Here the CDR3 reads CARGRPGQGAYTF. The CDR3 bases are TGTGCCAGAGGTCGGCCCGGACAGGGGGCCTACACCTTC. V and J are TRBV5-3 and TRBJ1-2; 11 bases agree with TRBD1. TRBV5-3 counts as an open reading frame of uncertain function. The J segment lost 10 bases and the V segment lost 7 bases, leaving 9 bases of the junction unmatched. This CDR3 comprises 13 residues.

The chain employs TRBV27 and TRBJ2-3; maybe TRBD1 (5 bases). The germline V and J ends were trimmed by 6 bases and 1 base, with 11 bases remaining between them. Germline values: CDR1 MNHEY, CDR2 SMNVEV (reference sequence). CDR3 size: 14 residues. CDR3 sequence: CASSLDKRTDTQYF. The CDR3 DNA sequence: TGTGCCAGCAGCCTGGACAAACGCACAGATACGCAGTATTTT.